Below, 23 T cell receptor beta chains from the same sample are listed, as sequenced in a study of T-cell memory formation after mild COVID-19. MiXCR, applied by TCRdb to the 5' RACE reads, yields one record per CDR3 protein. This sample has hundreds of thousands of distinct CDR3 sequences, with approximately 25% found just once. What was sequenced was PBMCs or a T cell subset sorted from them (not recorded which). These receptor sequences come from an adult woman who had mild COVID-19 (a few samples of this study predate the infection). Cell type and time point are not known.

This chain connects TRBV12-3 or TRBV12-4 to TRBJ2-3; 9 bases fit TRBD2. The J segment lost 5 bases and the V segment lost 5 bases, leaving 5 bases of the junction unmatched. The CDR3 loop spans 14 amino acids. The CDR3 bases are TGTGCCAGCAGTCAAAAGCGGGGGGTAGATACGCAGTATTTT. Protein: CASSQKRGVDTQYF.

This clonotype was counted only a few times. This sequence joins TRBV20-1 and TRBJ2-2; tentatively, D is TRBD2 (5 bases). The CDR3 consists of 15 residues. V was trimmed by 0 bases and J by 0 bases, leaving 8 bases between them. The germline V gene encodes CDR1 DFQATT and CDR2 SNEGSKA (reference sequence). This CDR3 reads CSARDEGANTGELFF. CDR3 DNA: TGCAGTGCTAGAGATGAGGGAGCGAACACCGGGGAGCTGTTTTTT.

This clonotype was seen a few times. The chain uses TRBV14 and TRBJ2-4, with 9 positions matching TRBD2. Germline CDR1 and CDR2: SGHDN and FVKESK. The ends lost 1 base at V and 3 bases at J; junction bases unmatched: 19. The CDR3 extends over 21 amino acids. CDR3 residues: CASSQARTGTSRIFGKNIQYF. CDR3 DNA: TGTGCCAGCAGCCAAGCGAGGACCGGGACTAGCAGAATTTTTGGCAAAAACATTCAGTACTTC.

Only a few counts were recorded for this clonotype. In DNA form, the CDR3 reads TGTGCCAGCAGCCTAACAGGGGGCGGTGGAAACACCATATATTTT. Its translation: CASSLTGGGGNTIYF. J is TRBJ1-3 and V is TRBV12-3 or TRBV12-4; 9 bases align to TRBD1. After removal of 6 bases from V and 3 bases from J, the junction contained 6 bases not matched to a gene. The CDR3 sequence is 15 residues long.

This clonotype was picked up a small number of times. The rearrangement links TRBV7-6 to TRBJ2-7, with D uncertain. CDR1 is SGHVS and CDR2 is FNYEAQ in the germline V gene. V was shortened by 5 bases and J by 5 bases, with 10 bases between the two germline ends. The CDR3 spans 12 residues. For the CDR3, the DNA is TGTGCCAGCAGCAATCGGCTCAACGAGCAGTACTTC. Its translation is CASSNRLNEQYF.

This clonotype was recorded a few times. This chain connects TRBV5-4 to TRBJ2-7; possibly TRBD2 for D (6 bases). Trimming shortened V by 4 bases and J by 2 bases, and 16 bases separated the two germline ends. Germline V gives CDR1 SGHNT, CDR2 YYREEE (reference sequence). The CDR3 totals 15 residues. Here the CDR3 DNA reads TGTGCCAGCAGCGGGGACGGGACTGAGACCTACGAGCAGTACTTC. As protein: CASSGDGTETYEQYF.

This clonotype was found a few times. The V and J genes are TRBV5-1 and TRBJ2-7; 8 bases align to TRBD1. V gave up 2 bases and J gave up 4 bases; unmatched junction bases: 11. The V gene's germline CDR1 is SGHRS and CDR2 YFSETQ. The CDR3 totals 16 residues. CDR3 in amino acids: CASSFTGTGATYEQYF. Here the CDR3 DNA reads TGCGCCAGCAGCTTCACCGGGACAGGCGCCACTTACGAGCAGTACTTC.

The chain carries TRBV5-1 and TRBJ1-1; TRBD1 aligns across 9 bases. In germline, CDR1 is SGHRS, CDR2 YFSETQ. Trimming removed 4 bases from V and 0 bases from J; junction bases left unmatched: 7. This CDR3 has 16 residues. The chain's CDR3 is CASSRGQGRMNTEAFF. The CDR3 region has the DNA TGCGCCAGCAGCCGGGGACAGGGAAGGATGAACACTGAAGCTTTCTTT.

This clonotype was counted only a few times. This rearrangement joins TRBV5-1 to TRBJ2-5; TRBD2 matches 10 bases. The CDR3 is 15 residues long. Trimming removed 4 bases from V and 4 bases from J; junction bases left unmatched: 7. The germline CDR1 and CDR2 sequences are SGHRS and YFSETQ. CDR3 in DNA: TGCGCCAGCAGCAGCAGCGGGGGGGCCGCAGAGACCCAGTACTTC. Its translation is CASSSSGGAAETQYF.

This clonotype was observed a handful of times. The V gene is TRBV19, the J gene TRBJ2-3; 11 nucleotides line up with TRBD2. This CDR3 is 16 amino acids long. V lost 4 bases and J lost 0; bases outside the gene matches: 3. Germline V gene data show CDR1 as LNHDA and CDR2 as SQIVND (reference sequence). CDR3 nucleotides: TGTGCCAGTAGTAAACGGACTAGCGGGAGCACAGATACGCAGTATTTT. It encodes CASSKRTSGSTDTQYF.

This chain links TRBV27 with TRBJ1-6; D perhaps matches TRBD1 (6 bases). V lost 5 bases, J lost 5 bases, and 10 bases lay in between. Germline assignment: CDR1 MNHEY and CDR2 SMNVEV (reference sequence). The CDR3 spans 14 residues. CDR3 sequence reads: CASSLQGHNSPLHF. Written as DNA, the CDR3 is TGTGCCAGCAGTCTACAGGGCCATAATTCACCCCTCCACTTT.

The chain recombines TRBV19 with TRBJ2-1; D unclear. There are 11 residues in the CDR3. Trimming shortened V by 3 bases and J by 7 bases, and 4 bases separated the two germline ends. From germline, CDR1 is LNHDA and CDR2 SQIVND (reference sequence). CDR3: CASSIKNEQFF. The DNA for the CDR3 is TGTGCCAGTAGTATTAAGAATGAGCAGTTCTTC.

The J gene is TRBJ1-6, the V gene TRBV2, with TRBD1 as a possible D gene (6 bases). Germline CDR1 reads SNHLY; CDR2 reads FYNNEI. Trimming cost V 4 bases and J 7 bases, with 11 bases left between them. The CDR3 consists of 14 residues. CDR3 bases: TGTGCCAGCAGTGGGGGGACAACAAATTCACCCCTCCACTTT. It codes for CASSGGTTNSPLHF.

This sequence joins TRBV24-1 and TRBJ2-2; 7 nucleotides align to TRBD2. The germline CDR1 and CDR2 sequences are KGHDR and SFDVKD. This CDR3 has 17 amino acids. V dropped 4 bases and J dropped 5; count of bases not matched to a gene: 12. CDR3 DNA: TGTGCCACCAGTGAGGTGGTAGCGGGCCGAGGGACCGGGGAGCTGTTTTTT. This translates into CATSEVVAGRGTGELFF.

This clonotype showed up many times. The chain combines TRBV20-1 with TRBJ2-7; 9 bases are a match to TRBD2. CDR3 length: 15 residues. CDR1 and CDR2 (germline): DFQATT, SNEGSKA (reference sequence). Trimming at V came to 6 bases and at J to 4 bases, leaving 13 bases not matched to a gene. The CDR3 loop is CSAVQRGGRGYEQYF. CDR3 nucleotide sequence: TGCAGTGCAGTACAAAGGGGCGGGAGGGGATACGAGCAGTACTTC.

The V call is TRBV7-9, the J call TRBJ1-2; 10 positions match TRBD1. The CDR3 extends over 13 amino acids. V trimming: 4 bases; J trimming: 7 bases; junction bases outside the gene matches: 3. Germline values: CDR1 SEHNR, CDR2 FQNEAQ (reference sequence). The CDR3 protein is CASSYRQGAGYTF. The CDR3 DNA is TGTGCCAGCAGCTATCGACAGGGGGCTGGCTACACCTTC.

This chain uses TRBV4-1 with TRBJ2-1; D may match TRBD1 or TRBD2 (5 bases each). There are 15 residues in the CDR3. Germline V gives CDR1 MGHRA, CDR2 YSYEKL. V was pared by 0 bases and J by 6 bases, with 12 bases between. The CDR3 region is CASSQEGREFNEQFF. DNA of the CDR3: TGCGCCAGCAGCCAAGAGGGCAGGGAGTTCAATGAGCAGTTCTTC.

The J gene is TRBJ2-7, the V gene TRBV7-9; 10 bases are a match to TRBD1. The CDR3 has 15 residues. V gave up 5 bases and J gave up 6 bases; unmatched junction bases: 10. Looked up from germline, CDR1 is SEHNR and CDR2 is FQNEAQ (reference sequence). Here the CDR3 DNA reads TGTGCCAGCAGCCCAGGGGGGACAGGGGCAACCGAGCAGTACTTC. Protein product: CASSPGGTGATEQYF.

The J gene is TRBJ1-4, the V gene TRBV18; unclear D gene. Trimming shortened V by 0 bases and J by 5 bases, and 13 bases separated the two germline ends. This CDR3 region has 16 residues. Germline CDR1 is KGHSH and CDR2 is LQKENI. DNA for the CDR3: TGTGCCAGCTCACCACCGGCAGAAGAGGGAAATGAAAAACTGTTTTTT. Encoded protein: CASSPPAEEGNEKLFF. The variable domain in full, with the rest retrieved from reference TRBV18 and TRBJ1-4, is NAGVMQNPRHLVRRRGQEARLRCSPMKGHSHVYWYRQLPEEGLKFMVYLQKENIIDESGMPKERFSAEFPKEGPSILRIQQVVRGDSAAYFCASSPPAEEGNEKLFFGSGTQLSVL.

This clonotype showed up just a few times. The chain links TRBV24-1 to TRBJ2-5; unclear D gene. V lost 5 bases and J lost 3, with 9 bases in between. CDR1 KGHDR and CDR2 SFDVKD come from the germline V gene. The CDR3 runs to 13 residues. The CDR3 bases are TGTGCCACCAGTGCTGGGCCCAAAGAGACCCAGTACTTC. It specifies CATSAGPKETQYF.

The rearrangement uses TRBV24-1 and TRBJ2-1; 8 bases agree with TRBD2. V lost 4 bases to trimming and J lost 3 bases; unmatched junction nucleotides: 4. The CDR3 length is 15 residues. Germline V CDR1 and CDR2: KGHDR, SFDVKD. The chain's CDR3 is CATSEGGRRYNEQFF. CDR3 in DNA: TGTGCCACCAGTGAAGGCGGGAGGCGCTACAATGAGCAGTTCTTC.

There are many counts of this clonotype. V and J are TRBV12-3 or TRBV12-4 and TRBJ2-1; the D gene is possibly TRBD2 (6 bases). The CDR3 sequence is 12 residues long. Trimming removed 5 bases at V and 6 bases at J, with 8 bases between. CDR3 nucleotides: TGTGCCAGCAGTAGGGACTCCAATGAGCAGTTCTTC. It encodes CASSRDSNEQFF.

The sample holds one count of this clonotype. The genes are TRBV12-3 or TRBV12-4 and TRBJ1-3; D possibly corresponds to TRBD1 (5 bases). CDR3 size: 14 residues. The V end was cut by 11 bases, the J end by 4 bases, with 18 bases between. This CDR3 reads CAARRGSVGNTIYF. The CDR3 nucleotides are TGTGCCGCACGACGGGGCAGTGTCGGAAACACCATATATTTT.